This is a list of T cell receptor beta chains from one sample in a study of cytomegalovirus exposure and HLA in healthy donors. Only in-frame clones appear in the TCRdb table, and some are missing; sequencing was by immunoSEQ multiplex PCR. This table has approximately 140,000 clones, over 60% appearing once. The sample consisted of PBMCs. These receptors originate from a female donor in good health and CMV-seronegative. CDR3s include the opening cysteine and the closing phenylalanine or tryptophan. Some rows have no size entry. The others give once, few or many, or a class for an expanded clone.

v_call	j_call	clone_size	cdr3_aa
TRBV5-1	TRBJ2-2	-	CASSVLAGSNTGELFF
TRBV11-2	TRBJ2-7	few	CASSLDRDRGGEQYF
TRBV30	TRBJ1-1	-	CAWDPGQPGGMNTEAFF
TRBV5-5	TRBJ2-1	-	CASSLGLAGGSNEQFF
TRBV18	TRBJ1-1	-	CASSRGTDLEAFF
TRBV29-1	-	-	CSILVGREAGEQYF
TRBV5-6	TRBJ2-3	-	CASSLRSGTDTQYF
TRBV4-1	TRBJ2-7	-	CASSQERGGSYEQYF
TRBV23-1	TRBJ2-1	-	CASRGQGKFLEQFF
TRBV18	TRBJ2-1	-	CASSPPIRPGGYNEQFF
TRBV18	TRBJ2-5	-	CASSTGGETQYF
TRBV28	TRBJ2-7	-	CASSSTVNPGLAGGEDEQYF